This entry lists 13 T cell receptor beta chains sequenced from one sample in a study of blood T cell repertoires in COVID-19 (dated by TCRdb to 2018 to 2020). The method behind the library was the immunoSEQ multiplex PCR assay. This is the immuneACCESS table as TCRdb keeps it, with only in-frame sequences that have V and J called. A part of the clones is gone; compared with another copy, unresolved V genes explain less than half, and the rest is unexplained. Recorded for this sample are 290,000 or so clones; 75% to 90% of them occurred a single time. The ten biggest clones cover approximately 2% of the sample. Sequencing was done on a sample of peripheral blood. The receptors shown here come from a man between 18 and 29 years old with active or convalescent COVID-19.

The J gene is TRBJ1-2, the V gene TRBV6-6, with TRBD1 identical over 11 bases. The CDR3 runs 15 residues. Trimming cost V 6 bases and J 3 bases; bases outside gene matches: 6. CDR1 and CDR2 from the germline V gene are MNHNY and SVGAGI (reference sequence). The CDR3 reads CASSRGQGADYGYTF. Written as DNA, the CDR3 is TGTGCCAGCAGCCGAGGACAGGGGGCGGACTATGGCTACACCTTC.

The chain uses TRBV7-9 and TRBJ1-3, with 9 bases aligning to TRBD1. The CDR3 spans 15 residues. V trimming: 5 bases; J trimming: 3 bases; junction bases outside the gene matches: 5. The germline CDR1 and CDR2 sequences are SEHNR and FQNEAQ (reference sequence). In DNA, the CDR3 is TGTGCCAGCAGCACAGTGACAGGGGGTGGAAACACCATATATTTT. Encoded protein: CASSTVTGGGNTIYF. The full variable domain, in which reference TRBV7-9 and TRBJ1-3 provide the parts outside the CDR3, is DTGVSQNPRHKITKRGQNVTFRCDPISEHNRLYWYRQTLGQGPEFLTYFQNEAQLEKSRLLSDRFSAERPKGSFSTLEIQRTEQGDSAMYLCASSTVTGGGNTIYFGEGSWLTVV.

This clone was observed once. The chain is built from TRBV7-9 and TRBJ2-6; TRBD1 might be the D (6 bases). The ends were cut back, 5 bases at V and 0 bases at J, with 8 bases in the middle. The CDR3 is 15 residues long. Germline V gene sequence: CDR1 SEHNR, CDR2 FQNEAQ (reference sequence). The CDR3 DNA is TGTGCCAGCAGCGGGGGCCACTCTGGGGCCAACGTCCTGACTTTC. Residues: CASSGGHSGANVLTF. The variable domain in full, completed from reference TRBV7-9 and TRBJ2-6, reads DTGVSQNPRHKITKRGQNVTFRCDPISEHNRLYWYRQTLGQGPEFLTYFQNEAQLEKSRLLSDRFSAERPKGSFSTLEIQRTEQGDSAMYLCASSGGHSGANVLTFGAGSRLTVL.

The chain recombines TRBV4-3 with TRBJ1-2; D is possibly TRBD1 (6 bases). CDR1 is LGHNA, CDR2 YSLEER, per germline. The V end was cut by 4 bases, the J end by 7 bases, with 13 bases between. The CDR3 has 13 residues. The CDR3 sequence: CASSLQGRIGYTF. In DNA form, the CDR3 reads TGCGCCAGCAGCCTACAGGGACGGATTGGCTACACCTTC.

This rearrangement joins TRBV6-4 to TRBJ1-6; no firm D call. V lost 5 bases, J lost 3 bases, and 5 bases lay in between. The V gene's germline CDR1 is MRHNA and CDR2 SNTAGT. The CDR3 covers 13 residues. As DNA, the CDR3 is TGTGCCAGCAGTACAGACTATAATTCACCCCTCCACTTT. It codes for CASSTDYNSPLHF.

The chain employs TRBV18 and TRBJ2-7, with 13 positions matching TRBD2. Germline CDR1 reads KGHSH; CDR2 reads LQKENI. The V gene end was trimmed by 4 bases and the J gene end by 7 bases; junction bases not matched to a gene: 7. This CDR3 has 15 amino acids. The CDR3, as DNA: TGTGCCAGCTCACTCGGACTAGCGGGGGCAGGAGAGCAGTACTTC. It is translated as CASSLGLAGAGEQYF. The full variable domain, rest sourced from reference TRBV18 and TRBJ2-7, is NAGVMQNPRHLVRRRGQEARLRCSPMKGHSHVYWYRQLPEEGLKFMVYLQKENIIDESGMPKERFSAEFPKEGPSILRIQQVVRGDSAAYFCASSLGLAGAGEQYFGPGTRLTVT.

The gene calls are TRBV18 and TRBJ1-1; 10 bases are shared with TRBD1. J was trimmed by 1 base and V by 5 bases; bases with no gene match: 4. Germline CDR1 is KGHSH and CDR2 is LQKENI. The CDR3 covers 15 residues. The CDR3 protein is CASSSTGGGNTEAFF. The CDR3 DNA is TGTGCCAGCTCATCGACAGGGGGCGGGAACACTGAAGCTTTCTTT.

This clone has more than one count but fewer than ten. The J gene is TRBJ2-1, the V gene TRBV6-4; 8 nucleotides line up with TRBD2. The length of the CDR3 is 16 residues. V lost 3 bases and J lost 4; bases outside the gene matches: 8. Germline V gene lookup returns CDR1 MRHNA and CDR2 SNTAGT. The CDR3 sequence: CASSDISTSDYNEQFF. CDR3 in DNA: TGTGCCAGCAGTGATATCTCGACTAGCGATTACAATGAGCAGTTCTTC.

The chain recombines TRBV6-6 with TRBJ1-5; D is possibly TRBD1 (5 bases). Trimming shortened V by 10 bases and J by 5 bases, and 15 bases separated the two germline ends. The CDR3 is 13 amino acids. Germline CDR1 and CDR2: MNHNY and SVGAGI (reference sequence). CDR3 loop: CATLGHNDQPQHF. Written as DNA, the CDR3 is TGTGCCACCCTCGGACACAACGATCAGCCCCAGCATTTT.

This clone was picked up many times. V is TRBV19 and J is TRBJ1-1; TRBD1 aligns across 10 bases. V shed 1 base and J 8 bases; nucleotides not matched to a gene: 1. The CDR3 totals 13 residues. CDR1 LNHDA and CDR2 SQIVND come from the germline V gene (reference sequence). The chain's CDR3 is CASSIGDRGEAFF. The DNA for the CDR3 is TGTGCCAGTAGTATAGGGGACAGGGGCGAAGCTTTCTTT.

CDR3 protein: CASSPGEVASPLHF. The CDR3 DNA sequence: TGCGCCAGCAGCCCCGGGGAAGTGGCCTCACCCCTCCACTTT. V is TRBV5-1 and J is TRBJ1-6; no clear D. CDR3 length: 14 amino acids. In germline, CDR1 is SGHRS, CDR2 YFSETQ. The germline V and J ends were trimmed by 4 bases and 10 bases, with 15 bases remaining between them.

The chain combines TRBV5-1 with TRBJ2-7; TRBD2 aligns across 12 bases. The CDR3 spans 15 residues. Per germline, CDR1 SGHRS and CDR2 YFSETQ. Trimming cost V 4 bases and J 0 bases; bases outside gene matches: 2. CDR3 amino acids: CASSEGLAGSYEQYF. The CDR3 DNA reads TGCGCCAGCAGCGAGGGACTAGCGGGCTCCTACGAGCAGTACTTC.

The rearrangement uses TRBV7-9 and TRBJ2-7; a weak D match, TRBD2 (6 bases). Germline CDR1 reads SEHNR; CDR2 reads FQNEAQ (reference sequence). Trimming took off 7 bases at V and 4 bases at J, with 20 bases between the two ends. The CDR3 covers 15 residues. The CDR3 DNA sequence: TGTGCCAGCACCCCTCTGGGAGGCAGTCCATACGAGCAGTACTTC. Its translation is CASTPLGGSPYEQYF.